This T cell receptor beta chain was profiled in a study of CD8 T cells in ankylosing spondylitis. Overall study findings and caveats: Researchers reportedly found disease-linked clones significantly enriched in matched ankylosing spondylitis synovial fluid. Clones that were linked to disease were CD8+ and were relatively rare in peripheral blood. Some of these motif variants have turned up before, in reports on reactive arthritis synovial fluid and blood. It appeared that ankylosing spondylitis blood was characterized by a TCR beta motif of seven or eight highly homologous variants.

The V segment lost 7 bases and the J segment 8 bases; nucleotides outside the gene matches: 10. CDR1 DFQATT and CDR2 SNEGSKA come from the germline V gene (reference sequence). CDR3 length equals 12 residues. Using quantitative 5'-RACE with molecular barcodes, the authors made TCR beta libraries. A single record per CDR3 protein comes from TCRdb applying MiXCR to the 5' RACE reads. The table has about 540,000 distinct CDR3 sequences, over 9.5% seen once; the top ten hold nearly 7%. For this clonotype: Antigen: not known.

Specimen: blood, either unsorted or a sorted T cell fraction (not recorded which). The J gene is TRBJ1-2, the V gene TRBV20-1; 7 bases fit TRBD1. This TCR came from a male donor with ankylosing spondylitis. Here the CDR3 reads CSVNRQGVGYTF. In nucleotides, the CDR3 is TGCAGTGTAAATCGACAGGGAGTCGGCTACACCTTC.